Below are 3 T cell receptor beta chains sequenced from a single sample in a study of blood T cell repertoires in COVID-19. Only in-frame clones appear in the TCRdb table, and some are missing; sequencing was by immunoSEQ multiplex PCR. The sample lists some 250,000 clones; approximately 82% were seen once. Input material: peripheral blood. These receptors were collected from a man older than 75 with acute or convalescent COVID-19.

This sequence joins TRBV6-2 or TRBV6-3 and TRBJ2-5; 11 bases map to TRBD2. The CDR3 loop spans 15 amino acids. Germline V gives CDR1 MNHEY, CDR2 SVGEGT. Trimming at V came to 4 bases and at J to 0 bases, leaving 1 base not matched to a gene. This CDR3 reads CASSLAGGYQETQYF. As DNA, the CDR3 is TGTGCCAGCAGTTTAGCGGGGGGGTACCAAGAGACCCAGTACTTC.

This clone has more than one count but fewer than ten. The chain is built from TRBV28 and TRBJ2-1, with TRBD1 identical over 8 bases. The V gene end was trimmed by 7 bases and the J gene end by 6 bases; junction bases not matched to a gene: 8. CDR1 MDHEN and CDR2 SYDVKM come from the germline V gene. The CDR3 is made up of 14 amino acids. This CDR3 reads CASNQGALGNEQFF. In DNA, the CDR3 is TGTGCCAGCAATCAGGGGGCGCTCGGCAATGAGCAGTTCTTC.

Only one count was recorded for this clone. The chain combines TRBV5-1 with TRBJ2-3; perhaps TRBD2 as D (6 bases). Germline V gene lookup returns CDR1 SGHRS and CDR2 YFSETQ. Trimming pared 6 bases from V and 0 bases from J, leaving 14 bases between. The CDR3 consists of 15 residues. The CDR3 protein is CASTNSGSSTDTQYF. The DNA for the CDR3 is TGCGCCAGCACCAATAGCGGATCTAGCACAGATACGCAGTATTTT.